This record covers a single TCR beta chain. The antigen this receptor binds is unknown. Per-nucleotide qualities are absent, and no much larger clonotype sits a single base away. This sample is part of a study of OX40 agonist ivuxolimab in advanced cancers. Describing the broader study: Ivuxolimab, which targeted the costimulatory receptor OX40 (CD134), was an agonistic, fully human IgG2 monoclonal antibody. Intravenous ivuxolimab was administered to patients every 2 weeks at six dose levels: 0.01, 0.1, 0.3, 1.5, 3 and 10 mg/kg. Of the roughly 52 dose-escalation patients, hepatocellular carcinoma was present in around 20, melanoma in approximately 15, renal cell carcinoma in 9 and head and neck cancer in 9. In the dose-escalation cohort, roughly 80% of patients were male, and the mean age was approximately 60 years, with a range of 23 to 79. Prior anti-PD-1, anti-PD-L1 or anti-CTLA-4 therapy was permitted, and checkpoint inhibitors had been received by about 36% of dose-escalation patients. Three dose-escalation patients achieved partial responses, one with hepatocellular carcinoma and two with cutaneous melanoma. The purpose of peripheral TCRbeta sequencing was to test whether ivuxolimab changed TCR sequence diversity and led to clonal T-cell expansion. The paper covers the monotherapy dose-escalation part of the phase I ivuxolimab trial, which included N = 52 patients. Broad study findings and their caveats: Low levels of normalized T-cell clonal expansion were also seen in some patients who did not respond. The antigen specificity of the peripheral T cells that underwent clonal expansion was not determined. Clonal expansion of both CD4+ and CD8+ blood T cells was observed from baseline to week 6 at doses 0.1 to 3.0 mg/kg. Partial responders in the 0.1-3.0 mg/kg groups had among the lowest normalized peripheral clonal expansion, especially among CD8+ T cells. On average, CD8+ T cells showed more expanded clones than CD4+ T cells after ivuxolimab.

For sequencing of the TCRbeta CDR3 region, genomic DNA was extracted from the sorted cells. TCRbeta CDR3 regions were sequenced using the immunoSEQ Assay. The table comes from immuneACCESS by way of TCRdb, which keeps in-frame sequences with V and J called. Part of the clones is missing from these tables; in studies checked, under half for an unresolved V gene and the rest for unknown reasons. Present in this sample are about 73,000 clones, 65% to 90% of which were seen just once. Of the sample, roughly 0.62% is held by the ten largest clones. V is trimmed back by 6 bases and J by 12 bases, and the junction contains 9 bases that no gene match accounts for. The germline V gene encodes CDR1 SNHLY and CDR2 FYNNEI. The CDR3 covers 12 residues, taking in both the cysteine and the phenylalanine. The only DNA kept is the CDR3, 36 bases in frame from the first base. The trial excluded patients who had a history of autoimmune disease or were on systemic immunosuppression. Peripheral blood for TCR sequencing was collected from all dose cohorts at baseline, on cycle 4 day 1, and on cycle 7 day 1. Samples were obtained from an open-label, multicenter, first-in-human phase I dose-escalation trial of ivuxolimab. Adults with locally advanced or metastatic melanoma, renal cell carcinoma, hepatocellular carcinoma or head and neck squamous cell carcinoma were enrolled in the trial. Before TCR sequencing, CD4+ T cells and CD8+ T cells from peripheral blood were sorted into separate populations.

The sequence was collected from an adult with an advanced solid tumor such as melanoma, head and neck, liver or kidney cancer. The material was CD4+ or CD8+ T cells sorted from blood, obtained in a trial of the OX40 agonist ivuxolimab. Here the chain combines TRBV2 and TRBJ2-7, and 9 junctional nucleotides match TRBD2. For the CDR3, the sequence is CASRPAGGVLYF. The DNA sequence is given as TGTGCCAGCAGGCCAGCGGGAGGTGTACTGTACTTC.